A single T cell receptor (beta chain) is shown here with its context. Its target antigen remains unknown. The record has no base qualities; no much larger clone is one base away. Other DNA variants within this sample encode the same CDR3. TCRbeta CDR3 regions were amplified from genomic DNA by means of the immunoSEQ Assay, a bias-controlled multiplex PCR. In the paper's pipeline: The number of nucleated cells in each sample was estimated from the amplification of reference gene primers within the assay. To quantify the absolute abundance of each unique TCRbeta CDR3 rearrangement, sequence reads were collapsed and filtered. For each sample, productive Simpson clonality was calculated as the square root of Simpson's diversity index over productive rearrangements. TCRdb re-hosts the immuneACCESS table, in-frame sequences only. Its copies lack some clones; in the studies checked, an unresolved V gene accounts for under half of them, and the cause for the rest is not known. V and J calls and clone size are as listed in that table; D and trimming were resolved from the DNA. The sample table records around 130,000 clones; approximately 84% of these occur just once. Together, the top ten hold 1.4% of the sample.

The data are from a study of blood T cell repertoires in COVID-19 (dated by TCRdb to the early 2020s). As for the study more broadly: Collaborator samples came from the United States, Italy and Spain and covered acute and convalescent phases of COVID-19. The material from the prospective study consisted of cDNA or gDNA derived from T cells, B-cell-depleted T cells, or PBMCs. The dataset comprised deeply sampled blood TCRbeta repertoires from subjects exposed to, actively infected with, or recovered from COVID-19. The repertoires were made available in a free public database intended to serve as a resource for research on the immune response to SARS-CoV-2. The samples were drawn from two sources: the first 160 participants of the ongoing ImmuneRACE study, and fewer than 1,500 subjects contributed by 6 global collaborators. A de-identified subject ID, COVID-19 status, age in years and sex were almost always included in the sample metadata. Where available, HLA class I and class II types were taken from metadata supplied by the sample provider and were not determined by assay-based typing.

Each collaborating institution followed its own protocols to collect whole blood in K2EDTA tubes. For TCRbeta analysis, collaborators shipped samples as frozen whole blood, isolated PBMCs, or DNA extracted from either of those sample types. Findings and caveats that apply to the study as a whole: How much clinical and demographic metadata was included differed by source and by participant, and the metadata was provided uncurated.

V and J lose 3 bases and 0 bases, and a span of 3 bases separates them. For CDR1 and CDR2, the germline V gene (reference sequence) lists LNHDA and SQIVND. The CDR3, from cysteine to phenylalanine, totals 14 residues. The CDR3 DNA has 42 bases and is translated from base 1. The clonotype originates from a man between 60 and 75 years old with acute or convalescent COVID-19. The sequence joins TRBV19 to TRBJ2-6; the D gene is not confidently resolved. Sequencing was carried out using peripheral blood. The CDR3 reads CASSISSGANVLTF. The nucleotides read TGTGCCAGTAGTATCAGCTCTGGGGCCAACGTCCTGACTTTC.